Listed here is a single T cell receptor (beta chain). Its antigen target is currently unknown. A 2.5 ml peripheral blood sample was drawn into PAXgene tubes per donor and stored at -80°C. Without any T cell sorting, total RNA was extracted from whole blood using the PAXgene blood miRNA kit on an automated QIAcube. Peripheral blood from monozygotic twin pairs concordant or discordant for inflammatory bowel disease was subjected to deep TCRalpha and TCRbeta repertoire profiling with unique molecular barcoding. For every twin pair, smoking habits were documented, and each individual was categorised as a current, former or never smoker. This sample was included in a study of monozygotic twins with inflammatory bowel disease (dated by TCRdb to the late 2010s). Regarding the complete study: The complete study included around 30 monozygotic twin pairs: 19 IBD-discordant Danish pairs and nine German pairs, of which four were IBD-concordant and five were IBD-discordant. The search for disease-associated traits relied mainly on comparing, within discordant pairs, IBD patients with their genetically identical healthy co-twins. Each individual had, on average, about 151 000 unique TCRalpha sequences and 181 000 unique TCRbeta sequences available for analysis.

Libraries were built with 5' RACE. The input for every TCR library was around 3,800 ng of total RNA. For each sample, cDNA synthesis with SMARTScribe reverse transcriptase was split into eight separate reactions. During cDNA synthesis, template switching introduced unique molecular identifiers that contained a 6-nucleotide sample barcode. Amplification of TCRalpha and TCRbeta cDNA involved two nested PCRs of 16 and 9 cycles, and each PCR was followed by bead purification. Before amplification, the cDNA was both treated with uracil DNA-glycosylase and purified with the QIAquick PCR purification kit. The second PCR added Illumina TruSeq-compatible adapters along with sample-specific barcodes. TapeStation and Qubit were used to check library quality and concentration, and approximately 5.5 ng of each library went into the pool. Sequencing of the pooled libraries was done on an Illumina HiSeq2500 single-index Rapid Run using custom sequencing primers and 2 x 100 bp reads. In the source study's methods: MiGEC version 1.2.6 was used for UMI-based consensus assembly to correct PCR and sequencing errors. MiXCR version 2.1.1 was used for V(D)J alignment, clonotype assembly and CDR3 extraction. To normalise gene usage, clonotype sharing and MAIT/NKT TCR abundance, the top 1000, 10 000 and 20 000 clonotypes in each sample were analysed. Diversity was computed as the inverse Simpson index with the vegan R package after downsampling to 27 000 UMIs. Statistical testing used paired Mann-Whitney U tests on the discordant twin pairs and applied Benjamini-Hochberg correction for multiple testing. Each entry corresponds to one CDR3 protein sequence from reads that TCRdb reprocessed, and DNA is not given. The V and J calls and clone size are TCRdb's, not the authors'. The table held for this sample gives 300,000 to 350,000 distinct CDR3 sequences. The top ten hold approximately 2% of the sample.

Overall study results and their limits: Concordant and discordant twins showed no difference in repertoire similarity, possibly because of limited statistical power. Measured by the inverse Simpson index, TCRbeta repertoire diversity was lower in IBD patients than in their healthy co-twins. Fewer clonotypes were shared with other individuals by IBD patients than by healthy twins, most markedly in patients showing signs of disease activity. Because patients were on differing immunosuppressive treatments, the repertoires may have picked up extra background noise and inter-individual variability. Different T cell subtypes could not be distinguished in the analysis. No single strong signal or clonotype linked to IBD turned up in the results, so the idea that one exists was not supported.

From cysteine to phenylalanine, the CDR3 is 13 amino acids long. The DNA sequence is not available. The receptor comes from a human donor with ulcerative colitis or Crohn's disease, or a healthy co-twin of an affected twin (not recorded which). Rearrangement joined TRBV12-3 or TRBV12-4 to TRBJ2-5. Sequencing used blood. This receptor carries the CDR3 CASSLLLIETQYF.